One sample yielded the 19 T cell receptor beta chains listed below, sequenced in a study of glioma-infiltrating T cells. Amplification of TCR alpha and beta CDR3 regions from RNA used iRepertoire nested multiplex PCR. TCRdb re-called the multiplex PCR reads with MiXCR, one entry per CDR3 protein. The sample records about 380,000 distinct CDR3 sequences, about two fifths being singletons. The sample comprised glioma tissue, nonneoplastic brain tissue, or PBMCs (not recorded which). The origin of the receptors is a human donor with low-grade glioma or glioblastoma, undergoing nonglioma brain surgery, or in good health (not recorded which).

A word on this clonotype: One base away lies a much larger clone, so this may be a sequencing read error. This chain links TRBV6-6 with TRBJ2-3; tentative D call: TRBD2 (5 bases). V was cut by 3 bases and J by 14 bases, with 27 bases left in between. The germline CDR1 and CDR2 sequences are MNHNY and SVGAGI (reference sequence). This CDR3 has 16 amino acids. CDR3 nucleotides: TGTGCCAGCAGTTATGCGACTAACCTCTCCTCGGTGGCGCGGTATTTT. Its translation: CASSYATNLSSVARYF.

In DNA, the CDR3 is TGTGCCAGCACAGGGGCCGGATTGAATGAAAAACTGTTTTTT. Translating gives CASTGAGLNEKLFF. The chain links TRBV19 to TRBJ1-4; 7 bases are a match to TRBD1. CDR1 is LNHDA, CDR2 SQIVND, per germline (reference sequence). This CDR3 is built from 14 residues. V was clipped by 9 bases and J by 5 bases; unmatched bases: 9.

CDR3 DNA sequence: TGTGCCAGCAATACGGTTGGGACAGGGGGAAAACTGTTTTTT. It is translated as CASNTVGTGGKLFF. The chain joins TRBV28 to TRBJ1-4, with 11 positions matching TRBD1. Germline CDR1 is MDHEN and CDR2 is SYDVKM. This CDR3 has 14 amino acids. Germline trimming cut 7 bases from V and 10 bases from J; bases unmatched to any gene: 8.

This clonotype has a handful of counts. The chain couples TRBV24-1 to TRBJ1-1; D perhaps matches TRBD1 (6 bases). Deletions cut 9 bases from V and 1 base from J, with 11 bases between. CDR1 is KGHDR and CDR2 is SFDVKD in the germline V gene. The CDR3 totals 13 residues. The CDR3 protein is CATQGQPNTEAFF. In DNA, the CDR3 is TGTGCCACCCAAGGACAGCCGAACACTGAAGCTTTCTTT.

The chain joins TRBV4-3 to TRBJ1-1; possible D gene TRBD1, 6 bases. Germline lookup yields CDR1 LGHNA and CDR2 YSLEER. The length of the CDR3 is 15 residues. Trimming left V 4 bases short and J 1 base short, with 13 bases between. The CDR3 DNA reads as TGCGCCAGCAGCCCATACAGGGTAGAGAACACTGAAGCTTTCTTT. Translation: CASSPYRVENTEAFF.

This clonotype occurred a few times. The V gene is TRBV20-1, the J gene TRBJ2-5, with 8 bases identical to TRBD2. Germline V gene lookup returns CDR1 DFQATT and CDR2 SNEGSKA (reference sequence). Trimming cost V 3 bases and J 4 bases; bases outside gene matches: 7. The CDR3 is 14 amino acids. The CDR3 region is CSASRTGGPETQYF. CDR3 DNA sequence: TGCAGTGCTAGTAGGACGGGAGGGCCAGAGACCCAGTACTTC.

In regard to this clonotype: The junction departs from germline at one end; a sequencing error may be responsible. This CDR3 is CASSLLDSHSGADVLTF. For the CDR3, the DNA is TGTGCCAGCAGTTTATTAGACAGCCACTCTGGGGCCGACGTCCTGACTTTC. This chain uses TRBV6-1 with TRBJ2-6; possible D gene TRBD1, 5 bases. The germline V gene has CDR1 MNHNS and CDR2 SASEGT. This CDR3 comprises 17 residues.

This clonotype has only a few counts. CDR3 region: CATSDLRGYNEQFF. In DNA, the CDR3 is TGTGCCACCAGTGATTTAAGGGGTTACAATGAGCAGTTCTTC. This chain connects TRBV24-1 to TRBJ2-1; possibly TRBD1 for D (5 bases). V lost 1 base and J lost 4, with 7 bases in between. This CDR3 is built from 14 residues. The germline V gene has CDR1 KGHDR and CDR2 SFDVKD.

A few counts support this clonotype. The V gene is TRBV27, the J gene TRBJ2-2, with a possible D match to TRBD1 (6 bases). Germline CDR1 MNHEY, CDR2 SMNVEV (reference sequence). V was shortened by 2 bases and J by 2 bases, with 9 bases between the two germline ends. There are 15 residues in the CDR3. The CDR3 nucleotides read TGTGCCAGCAGTTTACAGACAGGAAACACCGGGGAGCTGTTTTTT. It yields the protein CASSLQTGNTGELFF.

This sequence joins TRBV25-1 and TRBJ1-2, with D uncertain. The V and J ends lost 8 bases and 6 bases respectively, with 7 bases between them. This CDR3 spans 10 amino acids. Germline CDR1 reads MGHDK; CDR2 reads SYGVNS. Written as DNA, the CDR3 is TGTGCCAGCGGTCAGGATGGCTACACCTTC. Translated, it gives CASGQDGYTF.

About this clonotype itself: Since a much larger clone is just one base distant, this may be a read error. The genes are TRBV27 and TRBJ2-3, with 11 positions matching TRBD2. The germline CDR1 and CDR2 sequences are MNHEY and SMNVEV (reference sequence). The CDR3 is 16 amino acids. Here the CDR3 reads CASSSVTSGNTDKQYF. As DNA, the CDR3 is TGTGCCAGCAGTTCTGTGACTAGCGGGAACACAGATAAGCAGTATTTT.

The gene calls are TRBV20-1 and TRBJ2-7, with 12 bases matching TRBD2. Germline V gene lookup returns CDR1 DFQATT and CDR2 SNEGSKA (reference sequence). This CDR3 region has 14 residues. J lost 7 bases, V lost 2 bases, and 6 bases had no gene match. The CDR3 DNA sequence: TGCAGTGCTAGACTAGCGGGAGGGCCGGTTGAGCAGTACTTC. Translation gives CSARLAGGPVEQYF.

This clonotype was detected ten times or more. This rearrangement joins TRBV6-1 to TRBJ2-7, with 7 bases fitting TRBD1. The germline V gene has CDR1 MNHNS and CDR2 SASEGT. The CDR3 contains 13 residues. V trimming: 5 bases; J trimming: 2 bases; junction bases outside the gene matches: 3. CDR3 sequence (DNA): TGTGCCAGCAGTACAGGGACAGCCTACGAGCAGTACTTC. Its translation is CASSTGTAYEQYF.

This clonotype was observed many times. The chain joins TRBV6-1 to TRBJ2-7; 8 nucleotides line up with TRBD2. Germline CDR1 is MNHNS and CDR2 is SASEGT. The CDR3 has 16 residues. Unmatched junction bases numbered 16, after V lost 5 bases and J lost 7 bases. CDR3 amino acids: CASSPALTSARPEQYF. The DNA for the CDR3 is TGTGCCAGCAGTCCCGCTCTGACTAGCGCCAGACCGGAGCAGTACTTC.

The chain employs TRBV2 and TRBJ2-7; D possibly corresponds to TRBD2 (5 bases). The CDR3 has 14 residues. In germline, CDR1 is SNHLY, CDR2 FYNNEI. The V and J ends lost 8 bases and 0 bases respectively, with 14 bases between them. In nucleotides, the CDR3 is TGTGCCAGCTCCCCCGAGAGGGTCTCCTACGAGCAGTACTTC. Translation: CASSPERVSYEQYF.

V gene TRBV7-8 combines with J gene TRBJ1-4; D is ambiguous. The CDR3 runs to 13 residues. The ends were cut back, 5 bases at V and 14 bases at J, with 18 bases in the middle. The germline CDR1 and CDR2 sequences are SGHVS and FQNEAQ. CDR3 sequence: CASSPRTESSLFF. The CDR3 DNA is TGTGCCAGCAGCCCCAGGACGGAGTCTAGTCTGTTTTTT.

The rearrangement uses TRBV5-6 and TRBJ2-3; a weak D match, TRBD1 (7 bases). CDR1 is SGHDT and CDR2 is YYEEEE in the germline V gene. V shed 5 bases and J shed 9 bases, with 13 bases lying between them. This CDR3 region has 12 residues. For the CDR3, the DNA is TGTGCCAGCAGACGACAGGGAGGCACGCAGTATTTT. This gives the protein CASRRQGGTQYF. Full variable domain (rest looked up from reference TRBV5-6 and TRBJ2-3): DAGVTQSPTHLIKTRGQQVTLRCSPKSGHDTVSWYQQALGQGPQFIFQYYEEEERQRGNFPDRFSGHQFPNYSSELNVNALLLGDSALYLCASRRQGGTQYFGPGTRLTVL.

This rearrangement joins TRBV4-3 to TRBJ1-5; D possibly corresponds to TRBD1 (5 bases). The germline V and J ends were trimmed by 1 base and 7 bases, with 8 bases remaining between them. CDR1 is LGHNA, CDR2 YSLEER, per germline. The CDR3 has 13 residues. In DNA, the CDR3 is TGCGCCAGCAGCCAAGGGGACGGGCAGCCCCAGCATTTT. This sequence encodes CASSQGDGQPQHF.

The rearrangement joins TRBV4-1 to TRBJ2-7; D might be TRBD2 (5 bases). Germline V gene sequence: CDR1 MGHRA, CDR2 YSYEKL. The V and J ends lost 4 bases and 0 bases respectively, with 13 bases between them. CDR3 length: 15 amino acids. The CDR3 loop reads CASSPTGMGSYEQYF. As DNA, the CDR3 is TGCGCCAGCAGCCCTACGGGAATGGGCTCCTACGAGCAGTACTTC.